This TCR beta chain was sequenced in a study of blood T cells in healthy people across ages. For every donor, a draw yielded approximately 9.9 milliliters of peripheral blood. CDR1 is DFQATT and CDR2 is SNEGSKA in the germline V gene (reference sequence). With 3 bases removed from V and 4 bases from J, the gap between germline ends came to 13 bases. This CDR3 has 14 residues. At least ten counts were recorded for this clonotype. A second PCR of about 7 to 12 cycles used a sample-barcoded 5' primer and a J-beta primer mix. Each CDR3 protein is one row after TCRdb ran MiXCR on the 5' RACE reads. This sample carries some 1.8 million distinct CDR3 sequences, 30% to 40% of them seen once, and the ten largest clones take approximately 22%.

The sequenced material came from blood. This clonotype was obtained from a human donor in good health. This chain uses TRBV20-1 with TRBJ2-1; D assignment may be TRBD1 or TRBD2 (5 bases each). CDR3 in amino acids: CSARAGGSYNEQFF. For the CDR3, the DNA is TGCAGTGCTAGGGCTGGGGGTAGTTACAATGAGCAGTTCTTC.